This record covers a single TCR beta chain. Its cognate antigen is unknown. This entry comes from a study of a mutant IDH1 vaccine in newly diagnosed glioma. Regarding time point: week 47, end of study. Topical imiquimod was applied with each vaccine dose, which held 300 ug of mutant IDH1 20-mer peptide. Donors' newly diagnosed IDH1-mutant WHO grade 3 or 4 astrocytomas lacked nuclear ATRX. V shed 7 bases and J 1 base; nucleotides not matched to a gene: 9. This CDR3 has 15 residues. The germline CDR1 and CDR2 sequences are MNHNY and SVGAGI (reference sequence). Profiled with immunoSEQ multiplex PCR; TCRdb holds only in-frame clones, not every one. The sample comprises roughly 46,000 clones, about 88% of which are singletons, and 4.3% rests with the top ten.

This specimen was PBMCs, taken from a glioma patient whose treatment included an IDH1 peptide vaccine. The J gene is TRBJ1-1, the V gene TRBV6-6; 7 nucleotides match TRBD1. The TCR originated in a woman aged 30 to 39 with glioma. Some clones in this sample may be carry-over from other donors' samples. The CDR3: CASNLRQGPNTEAFF. CDR3 nucleotides: TGTGCCAGCAATCTACGACAGGGTCCGAACACTGAAGCTTTCTTT.